The clone carrying this TCR beta chain was picked up a small number of times. Its antigen is undetermined. MiXCR, run by TCRdb on the reads, gives a single entry per CDR3 protein. The data hold tens of thousands of distinct CDR3 sequences, with under 25% observed a single time. The data originate from a study of T cell repertoires in cytomegalovirus infection. Overall study: Signatures in public TCR beta sequences pointed to both CMV infection and matching HLA type.

Notes on the study in general: The study identified carriers of CMV plus the relevant HLA from cumulative public TCR beta family frequency. HLA-C-restricted, CMV-specific TCR beta clonotypes were dominant ex vivo.

The CDR3 contains 15 residues. J gave up 3 bases and V 5 bases, and 4 bases lay outside the gene matches. Germline V CDR1 and CDR2: SGHVS, FNYEAQ. The sequencing here drew on CD8+ T cells from cultured PBMCs, taken from culture after CMV antigen stimulation. The genes are TRBV7-6 and TRBJ1-2, with 12 bases lining up with TRBD1. The receptor's source is a human donor in good health (CMV status not recorded). Some clones in this sample may be carry-over from other donors' samples. The CDR3 spells CASSPGQGADYGYTF. CDR3 bases: TGTGCCAGCAGCCCGGGACAGGGGGCGGACTATGGCTACACCTTC. Full variable domain (missing parts from reference TRBV7-6 and TRBJ1-2): GAGVSQSPRYKVTKRGQDVALRCDPISGHVSLYWYRQALGQGPEFLTYFNYEAQQDKSGLPNDRFSAERPEGSISTLTIQRTEQRDSAMYRCASSPGQGADYGYTFGSGTRLTVV.